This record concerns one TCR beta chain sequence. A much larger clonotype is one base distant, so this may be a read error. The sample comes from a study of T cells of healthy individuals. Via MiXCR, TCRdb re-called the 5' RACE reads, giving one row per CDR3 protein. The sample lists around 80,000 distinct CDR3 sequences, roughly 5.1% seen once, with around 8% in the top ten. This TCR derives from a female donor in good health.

The CDR3, as DNA: TGTGCCAGCAGCCCCCAGGGAGGGGCTGGGGCCTACACCTTC. This codes for CASSPQGGAGAYTF. V is TRBV7-2 and J is TRBJ1-2; D possibly corresponds to TRBD1 (5 bases). Trimming removed 5 bases at V and 10 bases at J, with 20 bases between. The CDR3 sequence is 14 residues long. Germline-derived CDR1 and CDR2 are SGHTA and FQGNSA. The full variable domain, completed using reference TRBV7-2 and TRBJ1-2, is GAGVSQSPSNKVTEKGKDVELRCDPISGHTALYWYRQSLGQGLEFLIYFQGNSAPDKSGLPSDRFSAERTGGSVSTLTIQRTQQEDSAVYLCASSPQGGAGAYTFGSGTRLTVV.